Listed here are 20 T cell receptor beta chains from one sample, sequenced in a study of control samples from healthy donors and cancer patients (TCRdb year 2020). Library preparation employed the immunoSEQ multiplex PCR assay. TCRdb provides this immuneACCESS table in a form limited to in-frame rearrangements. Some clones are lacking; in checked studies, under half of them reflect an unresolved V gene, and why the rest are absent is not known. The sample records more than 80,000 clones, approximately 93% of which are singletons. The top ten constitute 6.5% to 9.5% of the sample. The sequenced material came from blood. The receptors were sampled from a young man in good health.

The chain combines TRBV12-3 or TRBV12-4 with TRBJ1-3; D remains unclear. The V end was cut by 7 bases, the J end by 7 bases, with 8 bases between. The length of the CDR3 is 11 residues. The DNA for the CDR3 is TGTGCCAGCAACATAAGGAACACCATATATTTT. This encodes CASNIRNTIYF.

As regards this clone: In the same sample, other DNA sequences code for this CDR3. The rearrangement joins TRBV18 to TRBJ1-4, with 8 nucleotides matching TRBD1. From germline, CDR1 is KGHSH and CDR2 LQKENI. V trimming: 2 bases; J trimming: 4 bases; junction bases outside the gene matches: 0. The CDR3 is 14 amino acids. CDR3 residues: CASSPGQGNEKLFF. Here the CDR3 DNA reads TGTGCCAGCTCACCAGGACAGGGTAATGAAAAACTGTTTTTT.

For the CDR3, the DNA is TGTGCCTGGAGTGTAATTGGAGATACGCAGTATTTT. Its protein is CAWSVIGDTQYF. The chain is built from TRBV30 and TRBJ2-3; D not resolved. Germline V gene lookup returns CDR1 GTSNPN and CDR2 SVGIG (reference sequence). The V end was cut by 0 bases, the J end by 5 bases, with 6 bases between. The CDR3 is 12 amino acids. Full variable domain (remainder filled in from reference TRBV30 and TRBJ2-3): SQTIHQWPATLVQPVGSPLSLECTVEGTSNPNLYWYRQAAGRGLQLLFYSVGIGQISSEVPQNLSASRPQDRQFILSSKKLLLSDSGFYLCAWSVIGDTQYFGPGTRLTVL.

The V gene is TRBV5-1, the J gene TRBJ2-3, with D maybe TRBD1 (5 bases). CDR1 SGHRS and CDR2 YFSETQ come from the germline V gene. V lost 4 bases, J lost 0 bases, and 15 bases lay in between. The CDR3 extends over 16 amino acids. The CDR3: CASSILTAPSTDTQYF. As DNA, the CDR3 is TGCGCCAGCAGCATCCTGACAGCCCCTAGCACAGATACGCAGTATTTT. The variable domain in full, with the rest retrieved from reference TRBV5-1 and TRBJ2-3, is KAGVTQTPRYLIKTRGQQVTLSCSPISGHRSVSWYQQTPGQGLQFLFEYFSETQRNKGNFPGRFSGRQFSNSRSEMNVSTLELGDSALYLCASSILTAPSTDTQYFGPGTRLTVL.

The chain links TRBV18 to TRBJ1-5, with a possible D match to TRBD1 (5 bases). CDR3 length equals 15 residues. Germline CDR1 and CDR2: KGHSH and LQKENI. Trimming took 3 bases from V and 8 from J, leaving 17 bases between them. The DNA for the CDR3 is TGTGCCAGCTCACCCCTGCAGGGCTTGATAGAGCCCCAGCATTTT. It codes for CASSPLQGLIEPQHF.

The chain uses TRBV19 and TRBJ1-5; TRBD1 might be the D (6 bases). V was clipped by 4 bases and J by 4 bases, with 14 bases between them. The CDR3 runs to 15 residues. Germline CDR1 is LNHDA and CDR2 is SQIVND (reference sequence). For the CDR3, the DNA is TGTGCCAGTAGTAGCGAGGGGGGGCGGAATCAGCCCCAGCATTTT. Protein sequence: CASSSEGGRNQPQHF. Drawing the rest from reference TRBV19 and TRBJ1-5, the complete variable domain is DGGITQSPKYLFRKEGQNVTLSCEQNLNHDAMYWYRQDPGQGLRLIYYSQIVNDFQKGDIAEGYSVSREKKESFPLTVTSAQKNPTAFYLCASSSEGGRNQPQHFGDGTRLSIL.

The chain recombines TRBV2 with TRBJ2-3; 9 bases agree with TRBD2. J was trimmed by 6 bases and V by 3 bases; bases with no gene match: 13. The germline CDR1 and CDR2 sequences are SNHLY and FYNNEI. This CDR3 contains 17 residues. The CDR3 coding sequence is TGTGCCAGCAGTGACCGAGGAAGACTAGCGGTATTCGATACGCAGTATTTT. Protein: CASSDRGRLAVFDTQYF. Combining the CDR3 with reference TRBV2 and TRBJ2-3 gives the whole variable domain EPEVTQTPSHQVTQMGQEVILRCVPISNHLYFYWYRQILGQKVEFLVSFYNNEISEKSEIFDDQFSVERPDGSNFTLKIRSTKLEDSAMYFCASSDRGRLAVFDTQYFGPGTRLTVL.

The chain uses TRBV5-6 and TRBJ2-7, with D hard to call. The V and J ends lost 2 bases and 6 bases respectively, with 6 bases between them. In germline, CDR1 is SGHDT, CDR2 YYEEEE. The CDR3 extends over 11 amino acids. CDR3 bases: TGTGCCAGCAGCTTTCTGGGCGAGCAGTACTTC. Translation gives CASSFLGEQYF.

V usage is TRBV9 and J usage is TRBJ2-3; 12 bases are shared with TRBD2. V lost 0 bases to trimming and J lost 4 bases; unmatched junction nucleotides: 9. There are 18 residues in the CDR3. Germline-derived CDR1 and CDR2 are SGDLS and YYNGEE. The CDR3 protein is CASSVGGGLAGGADTQYF. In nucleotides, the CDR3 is TGTGCCAGCAGCGTAGGAGGGGGGCTAGCGGGAGGGGCAGATACGCAGTATTTT.

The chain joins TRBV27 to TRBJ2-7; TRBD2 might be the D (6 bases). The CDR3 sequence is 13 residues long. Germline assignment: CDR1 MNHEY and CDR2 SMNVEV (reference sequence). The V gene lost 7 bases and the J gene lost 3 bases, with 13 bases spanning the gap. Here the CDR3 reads CASTKRGGYEQYF. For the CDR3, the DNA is TGTGCCAGCACCAAAAGGGGAGGCTACGAGCAGTACTTC.

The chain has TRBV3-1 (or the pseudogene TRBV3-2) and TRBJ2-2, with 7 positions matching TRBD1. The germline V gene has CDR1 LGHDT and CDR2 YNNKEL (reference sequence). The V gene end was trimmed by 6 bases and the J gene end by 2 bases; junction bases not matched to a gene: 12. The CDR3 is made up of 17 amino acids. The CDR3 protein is CASRHIGTDLNTGELFF. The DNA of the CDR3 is TGTGCCAGCAGGCACATCGGGACAGACCTTAACACCGGGGAGCTGTTTTTT.

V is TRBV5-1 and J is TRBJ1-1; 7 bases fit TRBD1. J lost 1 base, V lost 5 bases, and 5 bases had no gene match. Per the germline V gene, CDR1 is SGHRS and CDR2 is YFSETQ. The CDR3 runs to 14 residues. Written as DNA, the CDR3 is TGCGCCAGCAGACAGGGGTCCGGGAACACTGAAGCTTTCTTT. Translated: CASRQGSGNTEAFF.

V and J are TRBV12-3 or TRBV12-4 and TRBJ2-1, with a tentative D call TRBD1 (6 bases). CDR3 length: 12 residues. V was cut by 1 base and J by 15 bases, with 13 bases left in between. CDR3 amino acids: CASSLVRSGVFF. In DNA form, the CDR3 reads TGTGCCAGCAGTTTAGTGAGGTCAGGGGTGTTCTTC.

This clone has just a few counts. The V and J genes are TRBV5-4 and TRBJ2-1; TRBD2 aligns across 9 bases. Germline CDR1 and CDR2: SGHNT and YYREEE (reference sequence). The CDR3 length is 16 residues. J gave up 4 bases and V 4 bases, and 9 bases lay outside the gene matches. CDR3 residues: CASSIRRTSVYNEQFF. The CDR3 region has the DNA TGTGCCAGCAGCATCCGAAGGACTAGCGTATACAATGAGCAGTTCTTC.

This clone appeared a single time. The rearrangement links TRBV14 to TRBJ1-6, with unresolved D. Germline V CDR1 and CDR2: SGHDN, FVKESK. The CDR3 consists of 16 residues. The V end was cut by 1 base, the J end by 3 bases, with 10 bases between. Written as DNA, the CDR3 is TGTGCCAGCAGCCAAGGCGCGGGCTTCTATAATTCACCCCTCCACTTT. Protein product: CASSQGAGFYNSPLHF.

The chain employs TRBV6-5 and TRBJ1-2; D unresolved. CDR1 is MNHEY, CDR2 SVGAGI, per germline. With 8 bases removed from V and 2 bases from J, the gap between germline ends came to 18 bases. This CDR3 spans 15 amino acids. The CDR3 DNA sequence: TGTGCCAGCTGTCCCCTGGGCTTAGAAAACTATGGCTACACCTTC. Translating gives CASCPLGLENYGYTF.

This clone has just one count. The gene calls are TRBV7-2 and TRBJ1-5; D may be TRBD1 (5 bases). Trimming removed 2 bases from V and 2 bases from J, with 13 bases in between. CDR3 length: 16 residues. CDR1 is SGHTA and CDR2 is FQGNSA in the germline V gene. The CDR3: CASSLMAGSGNQPQHF. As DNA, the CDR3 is TGTGCCAGCAGCTTAATGGCAGGGAGTGGCAATCAGCCCCAGCATTTT.

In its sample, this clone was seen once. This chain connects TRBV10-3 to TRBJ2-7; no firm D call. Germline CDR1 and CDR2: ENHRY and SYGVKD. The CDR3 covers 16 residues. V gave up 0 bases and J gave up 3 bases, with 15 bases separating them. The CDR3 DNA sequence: TGTGCCATCAGTGAGTCCCAACGGTATAACGTCTACGAGCAGTACTTC. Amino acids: CAISESQRYNVYEQYF.

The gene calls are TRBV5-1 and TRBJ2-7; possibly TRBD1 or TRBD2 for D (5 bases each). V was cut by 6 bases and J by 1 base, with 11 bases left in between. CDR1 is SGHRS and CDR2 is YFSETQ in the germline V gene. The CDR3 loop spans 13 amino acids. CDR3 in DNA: TGCGCCAGCAAGGGCAGGGAGTCCTACGAGCAGTACTTC. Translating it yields CASKGRESYEQYF. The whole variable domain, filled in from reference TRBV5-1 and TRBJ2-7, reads KAGVTQTPRYLIKTRGQQVTLSCSPISGHRSVSWYQQTPGQGLQFLFEYFSETQRNKGNFPGRFSGRQFSNSRSEMNVSTLELGDSALYLCASKGRESYEQYFGPGTRLTVT.

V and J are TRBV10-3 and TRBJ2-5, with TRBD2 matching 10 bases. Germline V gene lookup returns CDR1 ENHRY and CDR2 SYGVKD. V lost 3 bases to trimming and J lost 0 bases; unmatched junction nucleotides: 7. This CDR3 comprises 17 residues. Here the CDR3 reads CAISDLAGDTYQETQYF. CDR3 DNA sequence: TGTGCCATCAGTGACCTAGCGGGAGATACGTACCAAGAGACCCAGTACTTC.